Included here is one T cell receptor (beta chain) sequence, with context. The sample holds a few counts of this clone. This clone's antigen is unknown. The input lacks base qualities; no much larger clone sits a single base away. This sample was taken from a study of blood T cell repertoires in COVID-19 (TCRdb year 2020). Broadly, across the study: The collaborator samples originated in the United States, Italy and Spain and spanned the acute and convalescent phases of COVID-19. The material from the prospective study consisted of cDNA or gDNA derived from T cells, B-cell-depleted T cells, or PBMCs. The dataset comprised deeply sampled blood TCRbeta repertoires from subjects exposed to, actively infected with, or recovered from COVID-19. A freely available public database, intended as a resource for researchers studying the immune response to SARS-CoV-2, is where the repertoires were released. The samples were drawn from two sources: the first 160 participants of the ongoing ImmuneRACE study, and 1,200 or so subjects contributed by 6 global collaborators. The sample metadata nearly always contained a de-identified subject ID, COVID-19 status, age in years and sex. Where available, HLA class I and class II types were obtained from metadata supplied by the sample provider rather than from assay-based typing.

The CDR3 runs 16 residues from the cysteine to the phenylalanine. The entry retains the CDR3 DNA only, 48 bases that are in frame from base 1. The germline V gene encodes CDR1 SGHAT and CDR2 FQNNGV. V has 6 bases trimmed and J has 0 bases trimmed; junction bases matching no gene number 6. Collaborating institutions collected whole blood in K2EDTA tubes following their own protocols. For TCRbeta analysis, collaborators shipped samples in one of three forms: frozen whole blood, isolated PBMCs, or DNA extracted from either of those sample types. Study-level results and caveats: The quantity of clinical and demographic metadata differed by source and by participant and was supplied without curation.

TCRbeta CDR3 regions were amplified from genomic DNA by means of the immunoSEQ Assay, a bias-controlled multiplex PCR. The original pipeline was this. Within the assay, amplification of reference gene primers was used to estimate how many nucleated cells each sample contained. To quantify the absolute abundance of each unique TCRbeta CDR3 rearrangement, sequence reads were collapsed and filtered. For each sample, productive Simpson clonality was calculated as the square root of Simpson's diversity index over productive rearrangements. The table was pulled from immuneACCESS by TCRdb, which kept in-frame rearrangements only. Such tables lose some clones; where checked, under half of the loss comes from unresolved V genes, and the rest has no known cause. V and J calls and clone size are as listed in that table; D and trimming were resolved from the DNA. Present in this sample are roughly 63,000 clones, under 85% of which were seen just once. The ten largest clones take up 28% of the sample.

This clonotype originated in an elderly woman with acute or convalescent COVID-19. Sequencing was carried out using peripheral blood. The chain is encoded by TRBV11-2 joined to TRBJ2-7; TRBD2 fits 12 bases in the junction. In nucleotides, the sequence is TGTGCCAGCAGACCCACTAGCGGGGGGTCCTCCTACGAGCAGTACTTC. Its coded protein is CASRPTSGGSSYEQYF.